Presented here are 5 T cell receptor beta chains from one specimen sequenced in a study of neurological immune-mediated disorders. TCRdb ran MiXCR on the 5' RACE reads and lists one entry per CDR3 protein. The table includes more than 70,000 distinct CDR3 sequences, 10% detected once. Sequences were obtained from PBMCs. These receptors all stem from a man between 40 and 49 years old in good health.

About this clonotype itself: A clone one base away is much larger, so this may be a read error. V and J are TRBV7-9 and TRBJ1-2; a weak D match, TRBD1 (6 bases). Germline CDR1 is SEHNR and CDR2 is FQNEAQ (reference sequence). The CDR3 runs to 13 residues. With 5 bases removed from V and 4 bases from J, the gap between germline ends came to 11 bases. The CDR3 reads CASSSQGPYGYTF. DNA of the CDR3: TGTGCCAGCAGCAGTCAGGGGCCCTATGGCTACACCTTC.

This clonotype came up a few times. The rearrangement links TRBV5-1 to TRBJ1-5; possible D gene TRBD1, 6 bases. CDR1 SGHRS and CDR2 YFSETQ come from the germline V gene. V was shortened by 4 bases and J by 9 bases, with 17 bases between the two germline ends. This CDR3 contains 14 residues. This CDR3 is CASSEGNRAGPQHF. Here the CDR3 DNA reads TGCGCCAGCAGCGAGGGGAACAGGGCTGGGCCCCAGCATTTT.

CDR3 amino acids: CAIRNRENTEAFF. Written as DNA, the CDR3 is TGTGCCATCAGGAACAGGGAGAACACTGAAGCTTTCTTT. J is TRBJ1-1 and V is TRBV10-3; D may be TRBD1 (6 bases). The germline V and J ends were trimmed by 6 bases and 1 base, with 9 bases remaining between them. CDR1 and CDR2 (germline): ENHRY, SYGVKD. The CDR3 totals 13 residues.

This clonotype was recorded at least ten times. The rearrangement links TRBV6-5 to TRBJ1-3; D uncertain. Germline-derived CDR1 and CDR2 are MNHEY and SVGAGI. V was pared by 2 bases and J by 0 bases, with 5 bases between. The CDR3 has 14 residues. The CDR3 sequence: CASSYGNSGNTIYF. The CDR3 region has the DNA TGTGCCAGCAGTTACGGGAACTCTGGAAACACCATATATTTT.

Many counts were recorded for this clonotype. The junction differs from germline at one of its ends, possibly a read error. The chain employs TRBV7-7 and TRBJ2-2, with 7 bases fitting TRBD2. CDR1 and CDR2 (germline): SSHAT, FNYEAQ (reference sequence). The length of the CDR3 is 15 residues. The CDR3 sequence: CASSFSAGNTGELFF. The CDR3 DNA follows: TGTGCTAGCAGCTTTTCAGCGGGAAACACCGGGGAGCTGTTTTTT.